The 24 T cell receptor beta chains below come from one sample, sequenced in a study of regulatory T cells in long-lasting Graves disease (dated by TCRdb to the early 2020s). To prepare the library, multiplex PCR was applied. This sample was sequenced with an Illumina HiSeq 4000. iRepertoire HTBI primers and Arm-PCR amplification of CDR3 regions were used to construct TCR beta libraries. The raw public reads went through TCRdb reprocessing: fastp at Q25, MiXCR clone calling, in-frame beta chains kept. Duplicate CDR3 protein sequences are folded into a single record with the most common DNA and genes. The sample table holds 650,000 to 700,000 distinct CDR3 sequences, of which around 32% were seen once. The ten largest account for about two fifths of the sample. According to the study, the label for this sample's time point signals: persistent/refractory GD, antithyroid drugs over 5 years with positive TRAb. For both TCR sequencing and RNA sequencing, RNA was extracted from PBMCs using TRIzol.

The specimen comprised peripheral blood mononuclear cells (PBMCs), sampled when the disease was refractory, from a patient treated with antithyroid drugs. The receptors derive from a female donor with Graves disease.

The rearrangement links TRBV20-1 to TRBJ2-7; TRBD2 is a possible D gene (6 bases). This CDR3 has 14 residues. Looked up from germline, CDR1 is DFQATT and CDR2 is SNEGSKA (reference sequence). The V gene lost 5 bases and the J gene lost 0 bases, with 14 bases spanning the gap. Here the CDR3 DNA reads TGCAGTGCTGGGAGCGGGCGGAGCTCCTACGAGCAGTACTTC. This codes for CSAGSGRSSYEQYF.

This sequence joins TRBV5-1 and TRBJ2-5; 7 bases map to TRBD1. Per the germline V gene, CDR1 is SGHRS and CDR2 is YFSETQ. After removal of 0 bases from V and 3 bases from J, the junction contained 2 bases not matched to a gene. CDR3 length: 14 amino acids. The CDR3 bases are TGCGCCAGCAGCTTGGATGGGACAGAAGAGACCCAGTACTTC. This encodes CASSLDGTEETQYF.

This clonotype was found many times. This rearrangement joins TRBV28 to TRBJ1-2, with TRBD1 identical over 8 bases. Per germline, CDR1 MDHEN and CDR2 SYDVKM. The CDR3 runs 14 residues. V lost 4 bases and J lost 7; bases outside the gene matches: 8. The CDR3 reads CASSSTGEGGGYTF. In DNA, the CDR3 is TGTGCCAGCAGTTCGACAGGGGAAGGGGGTGGCTACACCTTC.

At least ten counts were recorded for this clonotype. This rearrangement joins TRBV27 to TRBJ1-2; perhaps TRBD1 as D (5 bases). Germline CDR1 reads MNHEY; CDR2 reads SMNVEV (reference sequence). The V and J ends lost 8 bases and 6 bases respectively, with 16 bases between them. The CDR3 spans 13 residues. CDR3 region: CASGGGGSDGYTF. In nucleotides, the CDR3 is TGTGCCAGCGGCGGGGGGGGGAGCGATGGCTACACCTTC.

V is TRBV6-1 and J is TRBJ1-1; possible D gene TRBD1, 6 bases. There are 14 residues in the CDR3. Germline-derived CDR1 and CDR2 are MNHNS and SASEGT. Trimming cost V 6 bases and J 1 base, with 12 bases left between them. The CDR3 coding sequence is TGTGCCAGCAGCCGTACAGGGCCGAACACTGAAGCTTTCTTT. Residues: CASSRTGPNTEAFF.

V usage is TRBV11-2 and J usage is TRBJ1-4, with 8 positions matching TRBD1. Germline lookup yields CDR1 SGHAT and CDR2 FQNNGV. V shed 1 base and J 3 bases; nucleotides not matched to a gene: 13. CDR3 length: 19 amino acids. The CDR3, as DNA: TGTGCCAGCAGCTTAGTTACAGGGGGGCGTATTGATCCTAATGAAAAACTGTTTTTT. It codes for CASSLVTGGRIDPNEKLFF.

With regard to this clonotype: With a far larger clone one base away, a read error is the likely cause. This chain connects TRBV28 to TRBJ1-6; TRBD1 matches at 8 bases. The CDR3 runs 14 residues. Germline CDR1 MDHEN, CDR2 SYDVKM. The CDR3 spells CASSTGQGDTEALF. The CDR3 bases are TGTGCCAGCAGTACCGGACAGGGAGACACTGAAGCTCTCTTT.

This clonotype was counted ten times or more. The chain carries TRBV19 and TRBJ1-1; D gene uncertain. V was clipped by 9 bases and J by 1 base, with 6 bases between them. This CDR3 has 11 amino acids. Germline lookup yields CDR1 LNHDA and CDR2 SQIVND (reference sequence). CDR3 loop: CASRKNTEAFF. The CDR3 region has the DNA TGTGCCAGCAGAAAGAACACTGAAGCTTTCTTT.

This clonotype was counted between two and nine times. The chain couples TRBV6-2 or TRBV6-3 to TRBJ1-1; TRBD1 might be the D (5 bases). Germline V lookup: CDR1 MNHEY, CDR2 SVGEGT. The ends were cut back, 0 bases at V and 2 bases at J, with 10 bases in the middle. CDR3 length equals 15 residues. As DNA, the CDR3 is TGTGCCAGCAGTTACTCGGACACCAAAAACACTGAAGCTTTCTTT. Its translation is CASSYSDTKNTEAFF.

This rearrangement joins TRBV12-5 to TRBJ1-2, with no clear D. The germline CDR1 and CDR2 sequences are LGHNT and FRNRAP. V shed 2 bases and J shed 5 bases, with 6 bases lying between them. The CDR3 sequence is 12 residues long. The CDR3, as DNA: TGTGCTAGTGGTTTGACAGTTTATGGCTACACCTTC. It yields the protein CASGLTVYGYTF. Full variable domain (outside the CDR3, taken from reference TRBV12-5 and TRBJ1-2): DARVTQTPRHKVTEMGQEVTMRCQPILGHNTVFWYRQTMMQGLELLAYFRNRAPLDDSGMPKDRFSAEMPDATLATLKIQPSEPRDSAVYFCASGLTVYGYTFGSGTRLTVV.

This clonotype was detected a few times. The chain is built from TRBV27 and TRBJ2-5, with D perhaps given as TRBD1 or TRBD2 (5 bases each). Germline-derived CDR1 and CDR2 are MNHEY and SMNVEV (reference sequence). Trimming removed 1 base at V and 4 bases at J, with 13 bases between. CDR3 length: 15 residues. The CDR3 nucleotides are TGTGCCAGCAGTTTATTCGCGGTGAGGGGAGAGACCCAGTACTTC. Its protein product is CASSLFAVRGETQYF.

Worth noting for this clonotype: A much bigger clone sits one base away, suggesting this may be a read error. V usage is TRBV2 and J usage is TRBJ1-1; possible D gene TRBD1, 5 bases. CDR1 is SNHLY, CDR2 FYNNEI, per germline. The V gene lost 7 bases and the J gene lost 3 bases, with 12 bases spanning the gap. This CDR3 has 13 residues. As DNA, the CDR3 is TGTGCCAGCACAAGGGGCAGGGACACTGAAGCTTTCTTT. It yields the protein CASTRGRDTEAFF. The full variable domain, in which reference TRBV2 and TRBJ1-1 provide the parts outside the CDR3, is EPEVTQTPSHQVTQMGQEVILRCVPISNHLYFYWYRQILGQKVEFLVSFYNNEISEKSEIFDDQFSVERPDGSNFTLKIRSTKLEDSAMYFCASTRGRDTEAFFGQGTRLTVV.

This clonotype was detected a few times. The chain employs TRBV6-5 and TRBJ1-4, with 7 bases lining up with TRBD1. The CDR3 consists of 15 residues. Germline-derived CDR1 and CDR2 are MNHEY and SVGAGI. Unmatched junction bases numbered 8, after V lost 2 bases and J lost 8 bases. The CDR3 nucleotides read TGTGCCAGCAGTTACCGACGACAGGGTAGGGAAAAACTGTTTTTT. It is translated as CASSYRRQGREKLFF.

The gene calls are TRBV6-4 and TRBJ2-3; no reliable D call. The CDR3 runs 14 residues. The V and J ends lost 0 bases and 6 bases respectively, with 10 bases between them. Germline V gene data show CDR1 as MRHNA and CDR2 as SNTAGT. CDR3 amino acids: CASSDSAEKDTQYF. CDR3 coding DNA: TGTGCCAGCAGTGACTCGGCGGAGAAGGATACGCAGTATTTT.

This clonotype was seen a handful of times. The chain links TRBV10-1 to TRBJ1-1, with D perhaps matching TRBD1 (5 bases). Trimming stripped 0 bases from V and 10 bases from J, with 15 bases between. This CDR3 is built from 14 residues. Germline V CDR1 and CDR2: WNHNN, SYGVQD (reference sequence). The CDR3 spells CASSESTSRRGAFF. CDR3 sequence (DNA): TGCGCCAGCAGTGAGTCGACGTCAAGAAGGGGAGCTTTCTTT.

A few counts support this clonotype. V and J are TRBV30 and TRBJ1-2; TRBD1 agrees at 7 bases. Trimming removed 5 bases from V and 7 bases from J; junction bases left unmatched: 7. CDR1 and CDR2 from the germline V gene are GTSNPN and SVGIG (reference sequence). The CDR3 is 12 residues long. DNA of the CDR3: TGTGCCTGGCAGGGGGGGGCAGCTGGCTACACCTTC. Its protein is CAWQGGAAGYTF.

This clonotype was counted only a few times. The chain carries TRBV20-1 and TRBJ1-5; unclear D gene. Between the trimmed V and J ends, which lost 0 bases and 7 bases, there was a span of 7 bases. The CDR3 has 12 amino acids. Per germline, CDR1 DFQATT and CDR2 SNEGSKA (reference sequence). This CDR3 is CSARDWAQPQHF. CDR3 nucleotides: TGCAGTGCTAGAGACTGGGCCCAGCCCCAGCATTTT.

The CDR3 is CASRPFVGGAETQYF. The CDR3 DNA sequence: TGTGCCAGCAGACCGTTCGTGGGGGGCGCAGAGACCCAGTACTTC. The chain recombines TRBV6-1 with TRBJ2-5; the D gene could be TRBD1 or TRBD2 (6 bases each). The V gene's germline CDR1 is MNHNS and CDR2 SASEGT. The CDR3 consists of 15 residues. Trimming shortened V by 6 bases and J by 4 bases, and 18 bases separated the two germline ends.

V gene TRBV4-1 combines with J gene TRBJ2-7; D is possibly TRBD2 (5 bases). This CDR3 comprises 15 residues. The ends were cut back, 8 bases at V and 0 bases at J, with 17 bases in the middle. CDR1 and CDR2 from the germline V gene are MGHRA and YSYEKL. CDR3 nucleotides: TGCGCCAGCGCCCCGGGTGGGAGCCTCTCCTACGAGCAGTACTTC. As protein: CASAPGGSLSYEQYF.

V and J are TRBV3-1 and TRBJ1-5; D remains ambiguous. The CDR3 contains 14 residues. Germline V lookup: CDR1 LGHDT, CDR2 YNNKEL (reference sequence). Trimming removed 1 base from V and 7 bases from J, with 11 bases in between. CDR3 loop: CASSQGLLGQPQHF. In nucleotides, the CDR3 is TGTGCCAGCAGCCAAGGTCTCCTGGGACAGCCCCAGCATTTT.

V is TRBV18 and J is TRBJ2-1; TRBD1 agrees at 7 bases. The CDR3 is 15 amino acids. From germline, CDR1 is KGHSH and CDR2 LQKENI. Trimming took 2 bases from V and 0 from J; bases not matched to a gene: 1. DNA of the CDR3: TGTGCCAGCTCACCAAACAGGGGCTCCTACAATGAGCAGTTCTTC. Its translation is CASSPNRGSYNEQFF.

This sequence joins TRBV3-1 and TRBJ1-2; D gene unclear. CDR1 is LGHDT, CDR2 YNNKEL, per germline (reference sequence). V was shortened by 4 bases and J by 4 bases, with 10 bases between the two germline ends. The CDR3 has 13 residues. As DNA, the CDR3 is TGTGCCAGCAGCCCCCGCCGGATCTATGGCTACACCTTC. This sequence encodes CASSPRRIYGYTF.

The chain carries TRBV12-3 or TRBV12-4 and TRBJ2-1; no reliable D call. Trimming removed 6 bases from V and 2 bases from J, with 17 bases in between. The CDR3 is 16 amino acids. The CDR3 protein is CASSLTIGPTYNEQFF. The CDR3, as DNA: TGTGCCAGCAGCTTAACGATAGGGCCAACCTACAATGAGCAGTTCTTC.

This clonotype was seen more than once but under ten times. V is TRBV5-5 and J is TRBJ1-2; the match to TRBD1 covers 9 bases. The CDR3 spans 13 residues. The ends lost 4 bases at V and 8 bases at J; junction bases unmatched: 6. Germline CDR1 SGHKS, CDR2 YYEKEE (reference sequence). CDR3 loop: CASSNGQGYGYTF. The DNA of the CDR3 is TGTGCCAGCAGCAACGGACAGGGGTACGGCTACACCTTC.